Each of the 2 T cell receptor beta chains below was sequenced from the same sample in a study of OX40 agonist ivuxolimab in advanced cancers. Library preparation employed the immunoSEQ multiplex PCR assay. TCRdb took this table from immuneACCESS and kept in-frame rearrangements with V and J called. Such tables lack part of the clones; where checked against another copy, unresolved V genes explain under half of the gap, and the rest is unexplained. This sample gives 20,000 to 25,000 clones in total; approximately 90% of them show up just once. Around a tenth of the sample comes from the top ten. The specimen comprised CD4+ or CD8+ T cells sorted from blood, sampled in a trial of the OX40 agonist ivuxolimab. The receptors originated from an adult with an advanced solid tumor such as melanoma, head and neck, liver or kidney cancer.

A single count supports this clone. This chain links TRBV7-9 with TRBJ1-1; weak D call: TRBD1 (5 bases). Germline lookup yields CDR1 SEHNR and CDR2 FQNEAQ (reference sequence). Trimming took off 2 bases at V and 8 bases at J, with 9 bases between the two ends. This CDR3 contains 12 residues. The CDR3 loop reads CASSLSAGEAFF. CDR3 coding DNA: TGTGCCAGCAGCTTAAGTGCAGGGGAAGCTTTCTTT.

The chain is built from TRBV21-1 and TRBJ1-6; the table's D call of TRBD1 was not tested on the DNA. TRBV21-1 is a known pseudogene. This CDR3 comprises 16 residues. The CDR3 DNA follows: TGTGCCAGCAGCAAAGGGGACACACCTTTTAATTCACCCCTCCACTTT. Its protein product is CASSKGDTPFNSPLHF.